This entry lists 22 T cell receptor beta chains sequenced from one sample in a study of blood T cells in healthy people across ages (dated by TCRdb to the mid-2010s). Library method: 5' RACE. The sample was run on an Illumina HiSeq 2500. A second roughly 6 to 12 cycle PCR used a sample-barcoded 5' primer and a J-beta primer mix. TCRdb's own reprocessing of the public reads used fastp at Q25 and MiXCR and kept productive beta chains. Rows are unified per CDR3 protein, each entry keeping the most common DNA and genes. The table for this sample lists 700,000 to 900,000 distinct CDR3 sequences; roughly 53% of them were counted only once. The ten largest clones take up approximately 41% of the sample. Sequencing input: blood. The receptors derive from a man at least 80 years old in good health.

The chain joins TRBV20-1 to TRBJ1-5; D perhaps matches TRBD1 (6 bases). V was pared by 3 bases and J by 6 bases, with 12 bases between. The CDR3 runs to 13 residues. CDR1 DFQATT and CDR2 SNEGSKA come from the germline V gene (reference sequence). CDR3 sequence (DNA): TGCAGTGCTAGGGACAGCGGAGGTCAGCCCCAGCATTTT. Residues: CSARDSGGQPQHF.

This clonotype was seen once. The chain links TRBV2 to TRBJ2-1, with 7 bases that match TRBD2. The CDR3 spans 13 residues. The germline V gene has CDR1 SNHLY and CDR2 FYNNEI. V trimming: 6 bases; J trimming: 2 bases; junction bases outside the gene matches: 1. The CDR3 protein is CASRGGAYNEQFF. CDR3 DNA: TGTGCCAGCAGGGGGGGGGCCTACAATGAGCAGTTCTTC.

This chain connects TRBV20-1 to TRBJ1-5, with 7 bases fitting TRBD1. There are 17 residues in the CDR3. In germline, CDR1 is DFQATT, CDR2 SNEGSKA (reference sequence). The V and J ends lost 2 bases and 1 base, in that order; junction bases with no gene match: 11. CDR3 DNA sequence: TGCAGTGCTAGAAGGGACAGCTCGACCTGGAGCAATCAGCCCCAGCATTTT. This codes for CSARRDSSTWSNQPQHF.

The chain has TRBV6-6 and TRBJ2-4; 9 bases fit TRBD1. Matching the DNA end better, TRBJ2-7 makes the J call doubtful. The CDR3 sequence is 14 residues long. Germline CDR1 reads MNHNY; CDR2 reads SVGAGI (reference sequence). In DNA form, the CDR3 reads TGTGCCAGCGGAATTGGACAGGGGTTTTACGAGCAGTACTTC. Translated: CASGIGQGFYEQYF.

The chain has TRBV6-6 and TRBJ2-1; 7 bases are shared with TRBD2. The CDR3 has 17 amino acids. The V gene's germline CDR1 is MNHNY and CDR2 SVGAGI (reference sequence). V lost 4 bases and J lost 0; bases outside the gene matches: 9. CDR3 sequence: CASSSKRGSSSYNEQFF. The CDR3 DNA reads as TGTGCCAGCAGTTCGAAGCGGGGATCGAGCTCCTACAATGAGCAGTTCTTC.

The chain couples TRBV4-2 to TRBJ2-7; TRBD2 might be the D (6 bases). Germline V lookup: CDR1 LGHNA, CDR2 YNFKEQ. This CDR3 region has 17 residues. V lost 3 bases, J lost 0 bases, and 18 bases lay in between. The CDR3 DNA is TGTGCCAGCAGCCAGGAGGGAGCGGAGAGTAGCTCCTACGAGCAGTACTTC. It codes for CASSQEGAESSSYEQYF.

This clonotype was detected a few times. V usage is TRBV28 and J usage is TRBJ2-7, with 10 positions matching TRBD2. J lost 4 bases, V lost 5 bases, and 11 bases had no gene match. CDR1 is MDHEN and CDR2 is SYDVKM in the germline V gene. This CDR3 is built from 16 residues. The CDR3 region has the DNA TGTGCCAGCAGTACTTTGGAGAAACTAGCGGGATACGAGCAGTACTTC. Translation gives CASSTLEKLAGYEQYF.

The table lists this clonotype with a few counts. As DNA, the CDR3 is TGCAGCGTTGATACTAGGTCGGAGACCCAGTACTTC. It encodes CSVDTRSETQYF. The rearrangement joins TRBV29-1 to TRBJ2-7; possible D gene TRBD2, 5 bases. The DNA end favors TRBJ2-5, so the J call may be wrong. The CDR3 length is 12 residues. CDR1 and CDR2 (germline): SQVTM, ANQGSEA.

This clonotype was counted once. The genes are TRBV3-1 and TRBJ2-1; D remains ambiguous. Trimming removed 2 bases from V and 4 bases from J, with 3 bases in between. CDR1 LGHDT and CDR2 YNNKEL come from the germline V gene (reference sequence). The CDR3 is 12 amino acids. The CDR3: CASSQKYNEQFF. The CDR3 DNA follows: TGTGCCAGCAGCCAAAAATACAATGAGCAGTTCTTC.

This chain joins TRBV4-1 and TRBJ2-6, with a possible D match to TRBD1 (6 bases). In germline, CDR1 is MGHRA, CDR2 YSYEKL. The V gene lost 4 bases and the J gene lost 0 bases, with 10 bases spanning the gap. The CDR3 length is 16 residues. CDR3 loop: CASSRTGSSGANVLTF. The CDR3 region has the DNA TGCGCCAGCAGCCGTACAGGGAGCTCTGGGGCCAACGTCCTGACTTTC.

This clonotype has just a few counts. V usage is TRBV7-2 and J usage is TRBJ2-3; D might be TRBD2 (6 bases). The germline V and J ends were trimmed by 5 bases and 14 bases, with 23 bases remaining between them. CDR3 length: 14 residues. Germline V gene sequence: CDR1 SGHTA, CDR2 FQGNSA. CDR3: CASSPTRTHRYAYF. In DNA, the CDR3 is TGTGCCAGCAGCCCGACTAGGACTCACAGATACGCGTATTTT. Complete variable domain (other parts from reference TRBV7-2 and TRBJ2-3): GAGVSQSPSNKVTEKGKDVELRCDPISGHTALYWYRQSLGQGLEFLIYFQGNSAPDKSGLPSDRFSAERTGGSVSTLTIQRTQQEDSAVYLCASSPTRTHRYAYFGPGTRLTVL.

Remarks on this clonotype: A much larger clone lies one base from this, so it may be a read error. The chain has TRBV6-2 or TRBV6-3 and TRBJ2-7, with a possible D match to TRBD1 (5 bases). Germline V gene sequence: CDR1 MNHEY, CDR2 SVGEGT. This CDR3 comprises 12 residues. The V and J ends lost 5 bases and 12 bases respectively, with 17 bases between them. CDR3 DNA sequence: TGTGCCAGCAGTAATCCAGGGATAGGCCCGTACTTC. Translation: CASSNPGIGPYF.

The chain combines TRBV5-1 with TRBJ1-2; D not resolved. Germline lookup yields CDR1 SGHRS and CDR2 YFSETQ. The length of the CDR3 is 16 residues. Trimming took 1 base from V and 0 from J, leaving 13 bases between them. CDR3 protein: CASSLSGTFPNYGYTF. For the CDR3, the DNA is TGCGCCAGCAGCTTGTCCGGCACTTTTCCTAACTATGGCTACACCTTC. Based on the CDR3 plus reference TRBV5-1 and TRBJ1-2, the full variable domain is KAGVTQTPRYLIKTRGQQVTLSCSPISGHRSVSWYQQTPGQGLQFLFEYFSETQRNKGNFPGRFSGRQFSNSRSEMNVSTLELGDSALYLCASSLSGTFPNYGYTFGSGTRLTVV.

The chain is built from TRBV2 and TRBJ2-3; weak D call: TRBD2 (5 bases). This CDR3 spans 14 amino acids. The ends were cut back, 8 bases at V and 4 bases at J, with 16 bases in the middle. Germline assignment: CDR1 SNHLY and CDR2 FYNNEI. The CDR3 loop reads CASRSLAGPDTQYF. The CDR3 DNA follows: TGTGCCAGCCGTTCCCTAGCAGGTCCAGATACGCAGTATTTT.

This clonotype was seen only a few times. V gene TRBV10-3 combines with J gene TRBJ2-7; 11 bases are a match to TRBD2. The CDR3 has 14 amino acids. Trimming at V came to 4 bases and at J to 3 bases, leaving 2 bases not matched to a gene. Germline assignment: CDR1 ENHRY and CDR2 SYGVKD. CDR3 residues: CAISGSGRDYEQYF. The CDR3 bases are TGTGCCATCAGTGGTAGCGGGAGGGACTACGAGCAGTACTTC.

This clonotype appeared many times. The rearrangement uses TRBV12-3 or TRBV12-4 and TRBJ1-4, with 8 bases lining up with TRBD1. J lost 8 bases, V lost 4 bases, and 9 bases had no gene match. This CDR3 comprises 15 residues. The CDR3 loop is CASSSDREVREKLFF. The CDR3 region has the DNA TGTGCCAGCAGTTCGGACAGGGAGGTACGAGAAAAACTGTTTTTT.

This clonotype was observed once. The CDR3, as DNA: TGTGCCAGTAGTATCAGGGGGGGGTCAAGCTCCTACAATGAGCAGTTCTTC. Amino acid sequence: CASSIRGGSSSYNEQFF. The chain couples TRBV19 to TRBJ2-1; D is possibly TRBD1 or TRBD2 (7 bases each). Trimming shortened V by 3 bases and J by 0 bases, and 15 bases separated the two germline ends. This CDR3 contains 17 residues. Germline CDR1 is LNHDA and CDR2 is SQIVND (reference sequence).

The V call is TRBV6-5, the J call TRBJ2-5; 7 bases match TRBD1. The tail of the sequence fits TRBJ2-7 better, so the J call may be wrong. Germline CDR1 MNHEY, CDR2 SVGAGI. This CDR3 region has 14 residues. The CDR3 DNA is TGTGCCAGCAGCCGGGACAGTCACAACTACGAGCAGTACTTC. Protein: CASSRDSHNYEQYF.

The V gene is TRBV20-1, the J gene TRBJ2-3, with D unresolved. The CDR3 is made up of 12 amino acids. The germline V gene encodes CDR1 DFQATT and CDR2 SNEGSKA (reference sequence). The ends were cut back, 4 bases at V and 14 bases at J, with 19 bases in the middle. The CDR3 sequence: CSATVVSRYAYF. The CDR3 coding sequence is TGCAGTGCTACGGTCGTTTCCAGATACGCGTATTTT.

This chain uses TRBV25-1 with TRBJ2-1; D gene ambiguous. The germline V gene encodes CDR1 MGHDK and CDR2 SYGVNS. The CDR3 is made up of 11 amino acids. V was shortened by 7 bases and J by 4 bases, with 5 bases between the two germline ends. CDR3 in amino acids: CASNRYNEQFF. CDR3 coding DNA: TGTGCCAGCAATAGGTACAATGAGCAGTTCTTC.

This clonotype was seen at least ten times. The chain uses TRBV6-2 or TRBV6-3 and TRBJ2-6; no firm D call. The length of the CDR3 is 18 residues. Germline V gives CDR1 MNHEY, CDR2 SVGEGT. Deletions cut 2 bases from V and 0 bases from J, with 14 bases between. The chain's CDR3 is CASSYAILKASGANVLTF. For the CDR3, the DNA is TGTGCCAGCAGTTACGCGATCCTTAAAGCCTCTGGGGCCAACGTCCTGACTTTC.

This sequence joins TRBV25-1 and TRBJ1-1; D perhaps matches TRBD1 (5 bases). CDR1 is MGHDK and CDR2 is SYGVNS in the germline V gene. This CDR3 region has 16 residues. V was trimmed by 5 bases and J by 1 base, leaving 17 bases between them. CDR3 amino acids: CASSRERGRGNTEAFF. The CDR3 nucleotides read TGTGCCAGCAGTAGAGAAAGGGGCCGGGGGAACACTGAAGCTTTCTTT.